The clone carrying this TCR beta chain showed up just a few times. The data stem from a study of blood T cells in healthy people across ages. A second PCR of 7 to 11 cycles used a sample-barcoded 5' primer and a J-beta primer mix. TCRdb itself ran the 5' RACE reads through MiXCR, one entry per CDR3 protein. The data show more than 900,000 distinct CDR3 sequences, roughly a quarter seen once. In germline, CDR1 is SEHNR, CDR2 FQNEAQ (reference sequence). V was shortened by 3 bases and J by 0 bases, with 7 bases between the two germline ends. The CDR3 runs to 14 residues. The same sample was also used in a study of T cells of mothers and their children.

This TCR was recovered from a girl aged 2-10 years in good health. The specimen sequenced was blood. The chain joins TRBV7-9 to TRBJ2-3, with D possibly matching TRBD2 (5 bases). CDR3 loop: CASSFGESTDTQYF. The CDR3 DNA sequence: TGTGCCAGCAGCTTCGGGGAGAGCACAGATACGCAGTATTTT.